The sequence of this T cell receptor beta chain was determined in a study of blood T cell repertoires in COVID-19. At the level of the study: The origin of the acute and convalescent COVID-19 samples was the United States, Italy and Spain. PBMCs, B-cell-depleted T cells, or T cells were the source of the cDNA or gDNA that made up the material.

V shed 0 bases and J shed 9 bases, with 12 bases lying between them. Germline-derived CDR1 and CDR2 are SGHNT and YENEEA. This CDR3 region has 13 residues. The data were produced by immunoSEQ multiplex PCR, yet TCRdb's version contains in-frame clones alone and is incomplete. The sample has fewer than 95,000 clones; about 74% are singletons. This receptor was taken from a man aged 65 to 79 with COVID-19, enrolled during active disease. The sample taken for sequencing was peripheral blood. V and J are TRBV11-3 and TRBJ2-7; a possible D gene is TRBD1 (6 bases). CDR3 coding DNA: TGTGCCAGCAGCTTAGAGGACAGAACTCCGCAGTACTTC. The encoded protein is CASSLEDRTPQYF.